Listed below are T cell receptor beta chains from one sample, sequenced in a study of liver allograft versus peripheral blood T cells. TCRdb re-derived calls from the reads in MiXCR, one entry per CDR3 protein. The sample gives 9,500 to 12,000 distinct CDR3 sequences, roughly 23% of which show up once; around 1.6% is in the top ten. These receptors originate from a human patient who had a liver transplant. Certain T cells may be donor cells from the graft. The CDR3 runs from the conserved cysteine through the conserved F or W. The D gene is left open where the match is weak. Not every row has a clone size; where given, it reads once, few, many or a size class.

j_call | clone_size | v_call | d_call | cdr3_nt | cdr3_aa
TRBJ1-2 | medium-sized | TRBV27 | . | TGTGCCAGCAGTTTACGGGGGAACTATGGCTACACCTTC | CASSLRGNYGYTF
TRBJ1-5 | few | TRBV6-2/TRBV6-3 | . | TGTGCCAGCAGTTCAACAGGGCCGATGCCACGATCTAATTGGCCCCAGCATTTT | CASSSTGPMPRSNWPQHF
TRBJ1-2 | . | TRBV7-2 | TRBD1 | TGTGCCAGCAGCCAATATTGGGACAGCTATGGCTACACCTTC | CASSQYWDSYGYTF
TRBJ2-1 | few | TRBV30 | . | TGTGCCTGGAGTCTTGGGACCCGGTACAATGAGCAGTTCTTC | CAWSLGTRYNEQFF
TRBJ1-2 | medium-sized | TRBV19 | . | TGTGCCAGTAGTATGAGGGCGGAAGGGTATGGCTACACCTTC | CASSMRAEGYGYTF
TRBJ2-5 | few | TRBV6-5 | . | TGTGCCAGCAGCACCCGGGAATGGGAGACCCAGTACTTC | CASSTREWETQYF
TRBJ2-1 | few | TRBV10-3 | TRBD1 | TGTGCCATCAGTGACCCGGTACACAGGGGGAGCTCCTACAATGAGCAGTTCTTC | CAISDPVHRGSSYNEQFF
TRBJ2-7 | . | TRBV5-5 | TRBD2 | TGTGCCAGCAGCCCATTTTTAGACGGGGGGGCCGGGGAGCAGTACTTC | CASSPFLDGGAGEQYF
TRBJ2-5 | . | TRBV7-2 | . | TGTGCCAGCAGTCCGGGACTCCCGGCCCAGTACTTC | CASSPGLPAQYF
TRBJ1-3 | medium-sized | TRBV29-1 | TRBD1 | TGCAGCGAAAACACTGACAGGGGGTTCTCTGGAAACACCATATATTTT | CSENTDRGFSGNTIYF
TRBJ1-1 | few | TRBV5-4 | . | TGTGCCAGCAGCCCTCGATCGGGGGGGAAGGACACTGAAGCTTTCTTT | CASSPRSGGKDTEAFF
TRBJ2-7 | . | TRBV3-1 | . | TGTGCCAGCAGCCAATTTCTGGGGCCCTACGAGCAGTACTTC | CASSQFLGPYEQYF
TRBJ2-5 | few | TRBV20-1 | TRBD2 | TGCAGTGCTGGACTAGCGGGGGCTATGGGGACCCAGTACTTC | CSAGLAGAMGTQYF
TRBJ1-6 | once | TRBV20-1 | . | TGCAGTGCTAGTACAGGGCTAGGCTCACCCCTCCACTTT | CSASTGLGSPLHF
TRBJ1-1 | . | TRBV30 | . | TGTGCCTGGAGCTTCTCGACCGGAGCTTTCTTT | CAWSFSTGAFF
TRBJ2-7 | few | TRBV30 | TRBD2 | TGTGCCTGGAACGGGGGGAGCTCCTACGAGCAGTACTTC | CAWNGGSSYEQYF
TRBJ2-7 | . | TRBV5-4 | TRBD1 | TGTGCCAGCAGCCGTTCCCTGACAGGGGGATACGAGCAGTACTTC | CASSRSLTGGYEQYF
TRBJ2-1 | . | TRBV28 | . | TGTGCCAGCAGTTTAAACAATGAGCAGCTCTTC | CASSLNNEQLF
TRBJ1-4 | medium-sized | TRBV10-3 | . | TGTGCCATCAGTGAGTCGACCAGGGGATCAAATGAAAAACTGTTTTTT | CAISESTRGSNEKLFF
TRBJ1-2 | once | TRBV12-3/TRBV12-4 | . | TGTGCCAGCCTCTACTCGCGGAGCTACACCTTC | CASLYSRSYTF
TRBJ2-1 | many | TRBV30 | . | TGTGCCTGGAGTGGCGGGACCTACAATGAGCAGTTCTTC | CAWSGGTYNEQFF
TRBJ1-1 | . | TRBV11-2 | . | TGTGCCAGCAGCCCCCTTTTGAGGGACACTGAAGCTTTCTTT | CASSPLLRDTEAFF
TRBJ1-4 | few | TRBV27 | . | TGTGCCAGCAGTTTAGATTCAGGGCGTGCTAATGAAAAACTGTTTTTT | CASSLDSGRANEKLFF
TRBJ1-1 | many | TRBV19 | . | TGTGCCAGTAGAAGGGAGCGGGGAGCACACACTGAAGCTTTCTTT | CASRRERGAHTEAFF
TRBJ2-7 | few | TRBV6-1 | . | TGTGCCAGCAGTGAAGAGGTGGACTACGAGCAGTACTTC | CASSEEVDYEQYF
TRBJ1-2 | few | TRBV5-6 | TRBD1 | TGTGCCAGCAGCATTTGGGACAGTTCTAACTATGGCTACACCTTC | CASSIWDSSNYGYTF
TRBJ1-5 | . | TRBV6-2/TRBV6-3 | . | TGTGCCACTATCGGGGTTTATAGCAATCAGCCCCAGCATTTT | CATIGVYSNQPQHF
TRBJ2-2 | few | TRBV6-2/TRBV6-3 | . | TGTGCCAGCAGCCCCCAGTCCGGGGAGCTGTTTTTT | CASSPQSGELFF
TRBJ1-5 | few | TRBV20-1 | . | TGCAGTGCTAGGGGATCTATCCGGGAGGAGAATCAGCCCCAGCATTTT | CSARGSIREENQPQHF
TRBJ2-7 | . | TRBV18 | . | TGTGCCAGCTCACCTCCTGTGGGGGCAATGGAGCTCTACGAGCAGTACTTC | CASSPPVGAMELYEQYF
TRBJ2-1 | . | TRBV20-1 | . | TGCAGTGCTAGTTTGTCTAGCTCCTACAATGAGCAGTTCTTC | CSASLSSSYNEQFF
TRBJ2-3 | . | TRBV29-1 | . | TGCAGCGTTGACGGATTATTTTACACAGATACGCAGTATTTT | CSVDGLFYTDTQYF
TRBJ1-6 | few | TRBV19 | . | TGTGCCAGTAGTATAAATGGGTTTGATTCACCCCTCCACTTT | CASSINGFDSPLHF
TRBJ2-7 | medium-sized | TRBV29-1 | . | TGCAGCGTTGAGACAGTCCCGTCCTACGAGCAGTACTTC | CSVETVPSYEQYF
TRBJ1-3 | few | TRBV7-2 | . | TGTGCCAGCAGCTTTCTAACCGGAAACACCATATATTTT | CASSFLTGNTIYF
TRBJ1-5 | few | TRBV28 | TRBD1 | TGTGCCAGCAGTTTAGCCGGGACAGGGGGCAATCAGCCCCAGCATTTT | CASSLAGTGGNQPQHF
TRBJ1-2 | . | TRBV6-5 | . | TGTGCCGGCAGTTACGTTACAGGATTTTATGGCTACACCTTC | CAGSYVTGFYGYTF
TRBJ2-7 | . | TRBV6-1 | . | TGTGCCAGCAGTGACAGGTTCACCTCCTACGAGCAGTACTTC | CASSDRFTSYEQYF
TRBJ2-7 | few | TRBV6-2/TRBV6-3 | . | TGTGCCAGCACCCAGACTGTCCACGAGCAGTACTTC | CASTQTVHEQYF
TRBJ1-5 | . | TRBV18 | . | TGTGCCAGCTCACCACCCGGGGCAGGGGGCAATCAGCCCCAGCATTTT | CASSPPGAGGNQPQHF
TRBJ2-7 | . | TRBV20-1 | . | TGCAGTGCTACCCGAAGGGACTCTTCCTACGAGCAGTACTTC | CSATRRDSSYEQYF
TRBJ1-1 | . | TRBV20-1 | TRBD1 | TGCAGTGCCCTGAGAGCAGGGGGCACTGAAGCTTTCTTT | CSALRAGGTEAFF
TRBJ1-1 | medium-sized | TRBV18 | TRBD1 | TGTGCCAGCTCCCCGGGACAGCGAGAAGCTTTCTTT | CASSPGQREAFF
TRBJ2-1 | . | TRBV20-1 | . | TGCAGTGCTAACCCCAGCTCCTACAATGAGCAGTTCTTC | CSANPSSYNEQFF
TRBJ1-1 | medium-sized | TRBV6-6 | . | TGTGCCAGCAGACCGACGGAGGACACTGAAGCTTTCTTT | CASRPTEDTEAFF
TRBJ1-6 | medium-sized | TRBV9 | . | TGTGCCAGCAGCGTAAGCATGGATTCCTATAATTCACCCCTCCACTTT | CASSVSMDSYNSPLHF
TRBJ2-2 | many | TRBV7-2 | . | TGTGCCAGCAGGCTAAGGGCAGGAGCTGGGGAGCTGTTTTTT | CASRLRAGAGELFF
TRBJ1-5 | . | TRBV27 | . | TGTGCCAGCAGTCCGCAGGGAGAACATCAGCCCCAGCATTTT | CASSPQGEHQPQHF
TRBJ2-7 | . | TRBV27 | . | TGTGCCAGCACTCGATGGGGCGGGGAAGAGCAGTACTTC | CASTRWGGEEQYF
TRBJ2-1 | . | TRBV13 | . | TGTGCCAGCAGCCGGAGGGAGGGGGAAGGTGAGCAGTTCTTC | CASSRREGEGEQFF
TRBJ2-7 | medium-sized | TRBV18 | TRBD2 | TGTGCCAGCTCACCAACTAGCGGCTCCTACGAGCAGTACTTC | CASSPTSGSYEQYF
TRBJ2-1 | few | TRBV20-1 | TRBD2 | TGCAGTGCTAGCCCGGGACTAGCTGCCAATGAGCAGTTCTTC | CSASPGLAANEQFF
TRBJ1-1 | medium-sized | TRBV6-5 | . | TGTGCCAGCAGTTACGGCAGCCCTTACACTGAAGCTTTCTTT | CASSYGSPYTEAFF
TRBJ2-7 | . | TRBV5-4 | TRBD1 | TGTGCCAGCAAACCCGGGACAGGGGTCTACGAGCAGTACTTC | CASKPGTGVYEQYF
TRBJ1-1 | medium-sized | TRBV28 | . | TGTGCCAGCAGTCCCTTAGGGGGGGCTACCAACACTGAAGCTTTCTTT | CASSPLGGATNTEAFF
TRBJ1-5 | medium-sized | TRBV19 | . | TGTGCCAGTAGTATAGCTCGGGACCTAAGGCAGCCCCAGCATTTT | CASSIARDLRQPQHF
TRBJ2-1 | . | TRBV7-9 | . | TGTGCCAGCAGCTTAGTATCGGGTTACAATGAGCAGTTCTTC | CASSLVSGYNEQFF